The 29 T cell receptor beta chains presented below share a single source sample, sequenced in a study of cytomegalovirus exposure and HLA in healthy donors. PCR used 60 Vbeta primers and 13 Jbeta primers. TCRdb's table, derived via immunoSEQ multiplex PCR, lists solely in-frame clones and lacks some. The data show about 110,000 clones, with less than 80% seen just once and roughly 2% held by the top ten. The sample was PBMCs. Source of these receptors: a woman aged 25-40 years in good health and CMV-seronegative.

The chain links TRBV7-9 to TRBJ1-2, with a weak D call TRBD1 (5 bases). This CDR3 region has 12 residues. CDR1 and CDR2 (germline): SEHNR, FQNEAQ (reference sequence). With 9 bases removed from V and 1 base from J, the gap between germline ends came to 9 bases. The CDR3 reads CASHDSNYGYTF. In DNA form, the CDR3 reads TGTGCCAGTCATGACAGTAACTATGGCTACACCTTC.

The chain has TRBV27 and TRBJ2-2; 8 bases map to TRBD2. The CDR3 is 17 residues long. Germline V gene sequence: CDR1 MNHEY, CDR2 SMNVEV (reference sequence). V was clipped by 5 bases and J by 1 base; unmatched bases: 9. For the CDR3, the DNA is TGTGCCAGCAGTCGCCGAACTAGCGGCCAGAACACCGGGGAGCTGTTTTTT. It codes for CASSRRTSGQNTGELFF.

The chain is built from TRBV18 and TRBJ2-7; TRBD1 matches at 7 bases. CDR1 KGHSH and CDR2 LQKENI come from the germline V gene. CDR3 length: 13 amino acids. The V segment lost 5 bases and the J segment 0 bases; nucleotides outside the gene matches: 1. The CDR3 region is CASSSGGSYEQYF. The CDR3 DNA is TGTGCCAGCTCATCAGGGGGCTCCTACGAGCAGTACTTC.

This clone was seen more than once but under ten times. V gene TRBV7-2 combines with J gene TRBJ1-5; the D is unclear. The V end lost 5 bases, the J end lost 6 bases, and 17 bases lay between the germline ends. The CDR3 spans 15 residues. CDR1 SGHTA and CDR2 FQGNSA come from the germline V gene. CDR3 nucleotide sequence: TGTGCCAGCAGCCCGTACGCGGGATTGGGTCAGCCCCAGCATTTT. Amino acids: CASSPYAGLGQPQHF.

The genes are TRBV11-1 and TRBJ2-3; TRBD2 agrees at 12 bases. CDR1 is SGHAT, CDR2 FQDESV, per germline (reference sequence). The CDR3 consists of 16 residues. The V gene end was trimmed by 4 bases and the J gene end by 4 bases; junction bases not matched to a gene: 6. The CDR3 DNA sequence: TGTGCCAGCAGCTCCTGGACTAGCGGGATGGCAGATACGCAGTATTTT. It specifies CASSSWTSGMADTQYF.

This rearrangement joins TRBV7-2 to TRBJ2-1; 9 bases agree with TRBD2. The CDR3 has 15 residues. Germline CDR1 and CDR2: SGHTA and FQGNSA. J gave up 6 bases and V 1 base, and 4 bases lay outside the gene matches. The CDR3 spells CASSLVGTSSNEQFF. CDR3 nucleotide sequence: TGTGCCAGCAGCTTAGTGGGGACTAGCAGCAATGAGCAGTTCTTC.

The chain employs TRBV4-2 and TRBJ2-3; 9 nucleotides match TRBD1. Trimming removed 0 bases from V and 1 base from J; junction bases left unmatched: 11. This CDR3 region has 19 residues. Germline values: CDR1 LGHNA, CDR2 YNFKEQ. The CDR3 DNA reads TGTGCCAGCAGCCAAGATACAGGGGGCGATTTTTTTGGCACAGATACGCAGTATTTT. It specifies CASSQDTGGDFFGTDTQYF.

The genes are TRBV7-2 and TRBJ1-2; D gene unclear. Looked up from germline, CDR1 is SGHTA and CDR2 is FQGNSA. V was cut by 5 bases and J by 0 bases, with 7 bases left in between. This CDR3 has 13 amino acids. The CDR3 protein is CASSQTTNYGYTF. The DNA for the CDR3 is TGTGCCAGCAGCCAGACAACTAACTATGGCTACACCTTC. The full variable domain, rest sourced from reference TRBV7-2 and TRBJ1-2, is GAGVSQSPSNKVTEKGKDVELRCDPISGHTALYWYRQSLGQGLEFLIYFQGNSAPDKSGLPSDRFSAERTGGSVSTLTIQRTQQEDSAVYLCASSQTTNYGYTFGSGTRLTVV.

V gene TRBV19 combines with J gene TRBJ2-2; 12 bases line up with TRBD1. The CDR3 extends over 16 amino acids. The V gene end was trimmed by 5 bases and the J gene end by 7 bases; junction bases not matched to a gene: 8. Germline V gives CDR1 LNHDA, CDR2 SQIVND (reference sequence). DNA for the CDR3: TGTGCCAGTAGTCCCTGGGACAGGGGGCGAAACGGGGAGCTGTTTTTT. Its protein is CASSPWDRGRNGELFF.

The chain joins TRBV4-1 to TRBJ2-3; a possible D gene is TRBD2 (6 bases). Germline CDR1 reads MGHRA; CDR2 reads YSYEKL. The CDR3 has 15 residues. V dropped 2 bases and J dropped 0 bases, with 9 bases sitting between them. The CDR3 protein is CASSQKGTSTDTQYF. The CDR3 DNA follows: TGCGCCAGCAGCCAAAAGGGGACTAGCACAGATACGCAGTATTTT.

There are a few counts of this clone. The genes are TRBV7-6 and TRBJ1-1; D perhaps matches TRBD1 (5 bases). This CDR3 spans 15 amino acids. CDR1 is SGHVS, CDR2 FNYEAQ, per germline. The V end was cut by 1 base, the J end by 0 bases, with 9 bases between. CDR3 coding DNA: TGTGCCAGCAGCTTAGGGGGCCCTATGAACACTGAAGCTTTCTTT. This codes for CASSLGGPMNTEAFF. The full variable domain, rest sourced from reference TRBV7-6 and TRBJ1-1, is GAGVSQSPRYKVTKRGQDVALRCDPISGHVSLYWYRQALGQGPEFLTYFNYEAQQDKSGLPNDRFSAERPEGSISTLTIQRTEQRDSAMYRCASSLGGPMNTEAFFGQGTRLTVV.

This clone was detected only a few times. The chain combines TRBV27 with TRBJ1-4; 9 positions agree with TRBD1. This CDR3 contains 14 residues. V shed 5 bases, J shed 7 bases, and the junction held 5 bases outside the gene matches. Germline V gives CDR1 MNHEY, CDR2 SMNVEV (reference sequence). CDR3 nucleotide sequence: TGTGCCAGCAGTAGGAACAGGGGGCTTGAAAAACTGTTTTTT. Protein: CASSRNRGLEKLFF.

Concerning this clone: A read error may account for a junction end that differs from germline. The rearrangement links TRBV4-3 to TRBJ1-1; 8 bases map to TRBD1. Germline V gives CDR1 LGHNA, CDR2 YSLEER. This CDR3 contains 15 residues. The DNA for the CDR3 is TGCGCCAGCAGCCTACAGGGGGTCATGAACAGTGAAGCTTTCTTT. It codes for CASSLQGVMNSEAFF.

This rearrangement joins TRBV9 to TRBJ1-1; D call uncertain. V was pared by 3 bases and J by 10 bases, with 10 bases between. Germline CDR1 and CDR2: SGDLS and YYNGEE. This CDR3 region has 11 residues. The CDR3 protein is CASSGRGAAFF. Written as DNA, the CDR3 is TGTGCCAGCAGCGGGCGGGGTGCAGCTTTCTTT. Supplemented by reference TRBV9 and TRBJ1-1, the full variable domain reads DSGVTQTPKHLITATGQRVTLRCSPRSGDLSVYWYQQSLDQGLQFLIQYYNGEERAKGNILERFSAQQFPDLHSELNLSSLELGDSALYFCASSGRGAAFFGQGTRLTVV.

The V and J genes are TRBV11-2 and TRBJ1-2, with TRBD1 matching 8 bases. Germline V gene sequence: CDR1 SGHAT, CDR2 FQNNGV. V shed 1 base, J shed 8 bases, and the junction held 9 bases outside the gene matches. The CDR3 runs to 15 residues. This CDR3 is CASSLGTGPTEGYTF. DNA of the CDR3: TGTGCCAGCAGCTTAGGGACAGGGCCAACCGAGGGCTACACCTTC.

There are a few counts of this clone. The CDR3 DNA follows: TGTGCCAGCAGCTTAGAGTCAGGTTACGACGAGCAGTACTTC. Its translation: CASSLESGYDEQYF. The chain combines TRBV7-6 with TRBJ2-7; D unclear. V was shortened by 1 base and J by 5 bases, with 12 bases between the two germline ends. The CDR3 contains 14 residues. The V gene's germline CDR1 is SGHVS and CDR2 FNYEAQ.

The chain uses TRBV7-6 and TRBJ2-3, with 10 nucleotides matching TRBD1. Looked up from germline, CDR1 is SGHVS and CDR2 is FNYEAQ. V was clipped by 5 bases and J by 2 bases; unmatched bases: 7. CDR3 length equals 16 residues. The CDR3 region is CASSLFGQGVTDTQYF. The CDR3 region has the DNA TGTGCCAGCAGCCTCTTCGGACAGGGGGTCACAGATACGCAGTATTTT.

This sequence joins TRBV30 and TRBJ2-7, with 8 bases that match TRBD2. Germline CDR1 is GTSNPN and CDR2 is SVGIG (reference sequence). This CDR3 comprises 13 residues. V lost 4 bases to trimming and J lost 7 bases; unmatched junction nucleotides: 9. The CDR3 loop reads CAWTAGLEGEQYF. For the CDR3, the DNA is TGTGCCTGGACCGCGGGACTAGAGGGTGAGCAGTACTTC.

CDR3 in DNA: TGTGCCAGCAGTCCCAGTATCTTCTACGAGCAGTACTTC. Its protein is CASSPSIFYEQYF. This chain links TRBV27 with TRBJ2-7; D call uncertain. Trimming shortened V by 5 bases and J by 3 bases, and 11 bases separated the two germline ends. This CDR3 comprises 13 residues. Germline CDR1 reads MNHEY; CDR2 reads SMNVEV (reference sequence).

The chain links TRBV30 to TRBJ1-4; D might be TRBD1 (6 bases). Trimming left V 5 bases short and J 0 bases short, with 7 bases between. Germline CDR1 reads GTSNPN; CDR2 reads SVGIG (reference sequence). CDR3 length equals 13 residues. The CDR3: CAWAGATNEKLFF. CDR3 coding DNA: TGTGCCTGGGCAGGGGCAACTAATGAAAAACTGTTTTTT.

This chain connects TRBV6-1 to TRBJ2-5; D gene uncertain. CDR1 is MNHNS and CDR2 is SASEGT in the germline V gene. The CDR3 sequence is 13 residues long. Trimming cost V 2 bases and J 3 bases, with 7 bases left between them. CDR3 DNA: TGTGCCAGCAGTGAACAGAAAGAAGAGACCCAGTACTTC. It specifies CASSEQKEETQYF.

V is TRBV30 and J is TRBJ2-5; no firm D call. The end of the DNA is better explained by TRBJ2-7, so the J call may be wrong. Germline V gene lookup returns CDR1 GTSNPN and CDR2 SVGIG (reference sequence). The CDR3 consists of 13 residues. DNA of the CDR3: TGTGCCTGGAGTTTGGGCACGACCTACGAGCAGTACTTC. This encodes CAWSLGTTYEQYF.

This chain links TRBV7-9 with TRBJ2-5, with 10 nucleotides matching TRBD2. CDR1 SEHNR and CDR2 FQNEAQ come from the germline V gene (reference sequence). The CDR3 runs 15 residues. The V and J ends lost 5 bases and 4 bases, in that order; junction bases with no gene match: 7. Written as DNA, the CDR3 is TGTGCCAGCAGCCAAAGCGGGAGGGCCAGAGAGACCCAGTACTTC. Protein: CASSQSGRARETQYF.

This clone was detected a few times. This chain links TRBV5-6 with TRBJ2-2; perhaps TRBD1 as D (7 bases). The germline V gene has CDR1 SGHDT and CDR2 YYEEEE. CDR3 size: 13 residues. The V end lost 7 bases, the J end lost 3 bases, and 10 bases lay between the germline ends. The CDR3 DNA sequence: TGTGCCAGCTCCAGGGGGGACACCGGGGAGCTGTTTTTT. Its translation: CASSRGDTGELFF.

J is TRBJ1-1 and V is TRBV18, with D possibly TRBD1 on 6 matching bases. The CDR3 spans 15 residues. The ends were cut back, 3 bases at V and 0 bases at J, with 11 bases in the middle. Germline V CDR1 and CDR2: KGHSH, LQKENI. CDR3 sequence: CASSPRTEMNTEAFF. The DNA for the CDR3 is TGTGCCAGCTCACCCCGGACAGAGATGAACACTGAAGCTTTCTTT.

Here the CDR3 DNA reads TGTGCCAGCAGCGCGACAGGACCTACTTATGGCTACACCTTC. Translated: CASSATGPTYGYTF. The chain employs TRBV11-2 and TRBJ1-2; D perhaps matches TRBD1 (6 bases). Germline-derived CDR1 and CDR2 are SGHAT and FQNNGV. The V end lost 5 bases, the J end lost 5 bases, and 15 bases lay between the germline ends. CDR3 length: 14 amino acids. Full variable domain (rest looked up from reference TRBV11-2 and TRBJ1-2): EAGVAQSPRYKIIEKRQSVAFWCNPISGHATLYWYQQILGQGPKLLIQFQNNGVVDDSQLPKDRFSAERLKGVDSTLKIQPAKLEDSAVYLCASSATGPTYGYTFGSGTRLTVV.

The CDR3 sequence: CSERNRGRTEAFF. For the CDR3, the DNA is TGCAGCGAGAGGAACAGGGGGAGGACTGAAGCTTTCTTT. The J gene is TRBJ1-1, the V gene TRBV29-1; 8 positions match TRBD1. V lost 7 bases, J lost 5 bases, and 9 bases stayed unmatched. Per the germline V gene, CDR1 is SQVTM and CDR2 is ANQGSEA. The CDR3 contains 13 residues.

The chain links TRBV6-5 to TRBJ2-5, with 9 bases fitting TRBD2. The CDR3 runs 15 residues. CDR1 and CDR2 (germline): MNHEY, SVGAGI. The ends lost 0 bases at V and 1 base at J; junction bases unmatched: 0. The CDR3 loop is CASSYSSGSQETQYF. CDR3 coding DNA: TGTGCCAGCAGTTACTCTAGCGGGAGCCAAGAGACCCAGTACTTC.

The chain is built from TRBV19 and TRBJ2-6, with 7 bases identical to TRBD1. Germline values: CDR1 LNHDA, CDR2 SQIVND (reference sequence). V shed 7 bases and J 0 bases; nucleotides not matched to a gene: 9. The CDR3 loop spans 17 amino acids. The CDR3 region has the DNA TGTGCCAGTATGGGGACAGCTTCATTCTCTGGGGCCAACGTCCTGACTTTC. Translated, it gives CASMGTASFSGANVLTF.